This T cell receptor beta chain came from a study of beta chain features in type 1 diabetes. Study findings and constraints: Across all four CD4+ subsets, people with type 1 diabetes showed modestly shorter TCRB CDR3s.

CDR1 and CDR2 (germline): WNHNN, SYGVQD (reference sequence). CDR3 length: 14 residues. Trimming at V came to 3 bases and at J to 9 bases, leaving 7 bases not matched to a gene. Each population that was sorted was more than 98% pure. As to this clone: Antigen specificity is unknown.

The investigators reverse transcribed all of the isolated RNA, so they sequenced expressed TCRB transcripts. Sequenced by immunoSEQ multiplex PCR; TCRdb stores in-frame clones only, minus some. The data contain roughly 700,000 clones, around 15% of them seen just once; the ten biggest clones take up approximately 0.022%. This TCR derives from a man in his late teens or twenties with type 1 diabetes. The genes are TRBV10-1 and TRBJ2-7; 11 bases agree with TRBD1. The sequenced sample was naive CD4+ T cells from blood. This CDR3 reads CASSDGQGAGRQYF. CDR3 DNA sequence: TGCGCCAGCAGTGATGGACAGGGGGCAGGGAGGCAGTACTTC.